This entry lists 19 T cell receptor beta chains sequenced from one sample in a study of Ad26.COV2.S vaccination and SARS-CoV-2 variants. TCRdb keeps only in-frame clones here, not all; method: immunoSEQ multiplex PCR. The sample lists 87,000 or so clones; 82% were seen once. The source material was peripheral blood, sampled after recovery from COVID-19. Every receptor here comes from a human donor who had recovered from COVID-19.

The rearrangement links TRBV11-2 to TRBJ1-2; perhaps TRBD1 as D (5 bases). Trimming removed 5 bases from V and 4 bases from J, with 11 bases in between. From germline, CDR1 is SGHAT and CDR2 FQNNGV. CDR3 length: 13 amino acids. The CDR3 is CASSPGVSYGYTF. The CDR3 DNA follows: TGTGCCAGCAGCCCGGGGGTTTCCTATGGCTACACCTTC.

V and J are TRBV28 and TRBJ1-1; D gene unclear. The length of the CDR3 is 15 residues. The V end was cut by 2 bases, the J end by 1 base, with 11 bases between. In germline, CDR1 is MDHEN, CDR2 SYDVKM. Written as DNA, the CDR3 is TGTGCCAGCAGTTTAGCACCCGTAGGGAACACTGAAGCTTTCTTT. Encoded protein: CASSLAPVGNTEAFF.

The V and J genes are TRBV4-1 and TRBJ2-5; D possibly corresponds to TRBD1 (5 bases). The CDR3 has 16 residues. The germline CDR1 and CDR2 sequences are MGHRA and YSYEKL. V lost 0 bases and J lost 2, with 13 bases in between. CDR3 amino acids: CASSQDPLTVQETQYF. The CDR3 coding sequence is TGCGCCAGCAGCCAAGATCCCTTGACAGTACAAGAGACCCAGTACTTC.

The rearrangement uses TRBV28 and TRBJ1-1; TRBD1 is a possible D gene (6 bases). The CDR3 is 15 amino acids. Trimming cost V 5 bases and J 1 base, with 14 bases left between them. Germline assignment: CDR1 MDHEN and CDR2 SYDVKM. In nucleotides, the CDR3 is TGTGCCAGCAGTAGTAAGGGGGGAGCGAACACTGAAGCTTTCTTT. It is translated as CASSSKGGANTEAFF.

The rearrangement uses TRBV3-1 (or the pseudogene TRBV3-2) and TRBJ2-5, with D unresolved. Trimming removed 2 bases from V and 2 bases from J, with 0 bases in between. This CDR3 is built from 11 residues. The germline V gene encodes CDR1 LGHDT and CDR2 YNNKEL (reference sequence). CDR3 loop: CASSQQETQYF. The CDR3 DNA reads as TGTGCCAGCAGCCAACAAGAGACCCAGTACTTC.

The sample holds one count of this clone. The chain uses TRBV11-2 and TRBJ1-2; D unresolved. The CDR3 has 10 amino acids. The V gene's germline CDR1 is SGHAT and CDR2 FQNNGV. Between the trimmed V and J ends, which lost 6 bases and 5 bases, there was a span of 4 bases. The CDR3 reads CASRPYGYTF. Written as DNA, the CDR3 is TGTGCCAGCAGGCCATATGGCTACACCTTC.

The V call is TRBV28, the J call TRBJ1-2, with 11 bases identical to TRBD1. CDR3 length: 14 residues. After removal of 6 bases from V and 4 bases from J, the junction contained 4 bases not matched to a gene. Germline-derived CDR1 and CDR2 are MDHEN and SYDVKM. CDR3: CASRGQGAGYGYTF. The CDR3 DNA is TGTGCCAGCAGAGGACAGGGGGCCGGCTATGGCTACACCTTC.

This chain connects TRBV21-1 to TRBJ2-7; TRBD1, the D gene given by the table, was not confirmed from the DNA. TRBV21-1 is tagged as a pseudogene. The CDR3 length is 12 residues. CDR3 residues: CASSKFTYEQYF. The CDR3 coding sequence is TGTGCCAGCAGCAAATTCACCTACGAGCAGTACTTC.

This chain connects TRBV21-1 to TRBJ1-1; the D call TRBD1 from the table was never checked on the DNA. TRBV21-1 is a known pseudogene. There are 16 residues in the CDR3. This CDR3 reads CASSKGLRQDHREAFF. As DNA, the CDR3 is TGTGCCAGCAGCAAAGGCTTGAGACAGGACCACAGAGAAGCTTTCTTT.

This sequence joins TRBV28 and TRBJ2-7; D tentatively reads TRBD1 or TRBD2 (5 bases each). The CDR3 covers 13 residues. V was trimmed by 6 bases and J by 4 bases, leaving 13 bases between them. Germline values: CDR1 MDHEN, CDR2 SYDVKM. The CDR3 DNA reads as TGTGCCAGCAGGCCGGGACCAAGATACGAGCAGTACTTC. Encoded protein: CASRPGPRYEQYF.

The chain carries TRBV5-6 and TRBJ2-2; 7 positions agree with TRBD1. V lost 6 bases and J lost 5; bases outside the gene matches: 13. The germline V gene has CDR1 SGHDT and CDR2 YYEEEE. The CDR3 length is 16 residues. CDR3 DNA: TGTGCCAGCACATCAATGCCAGGGGGACAGACCGGGGAGCTGTTTTTT. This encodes CASTSMPGGQTGELFF.

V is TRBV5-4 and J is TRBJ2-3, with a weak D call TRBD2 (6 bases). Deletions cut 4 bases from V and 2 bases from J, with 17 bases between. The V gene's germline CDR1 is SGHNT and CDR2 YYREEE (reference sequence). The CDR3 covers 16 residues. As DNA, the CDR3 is TGTGCCAGCAGCCCCCGACTAGAGCTTCCCACAGATACGCAGTATTTT. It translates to CASSPRLELPTDTQYF.

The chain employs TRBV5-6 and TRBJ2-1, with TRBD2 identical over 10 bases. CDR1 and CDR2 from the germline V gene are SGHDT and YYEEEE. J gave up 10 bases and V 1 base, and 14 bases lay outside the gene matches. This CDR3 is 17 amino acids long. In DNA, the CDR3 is TGTGCCAGCAGCTTGTTTGTTGGGTCTAGCGGGAGTGAAGAGCAGTTCTTC. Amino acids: CASSLFVGSSGSEEQFF.

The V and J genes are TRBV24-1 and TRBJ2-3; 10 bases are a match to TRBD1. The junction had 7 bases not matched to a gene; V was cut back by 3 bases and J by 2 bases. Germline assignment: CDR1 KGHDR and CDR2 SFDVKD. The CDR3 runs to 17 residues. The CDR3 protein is CATSDSFGTGVTDTQYF. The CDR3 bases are TGTGCCACCAGTGATAGTTTTGGGACAGGGGTCACAGATACGCAGTATTTT.

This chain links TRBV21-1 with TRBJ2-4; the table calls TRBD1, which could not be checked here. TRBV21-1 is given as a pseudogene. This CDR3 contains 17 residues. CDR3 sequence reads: CASSKRYQGENPNIQYF. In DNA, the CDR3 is TGTGCCAGCAGCAAACGATACCAGGGGGAAAACCCAAACATTCAGTACTTC.

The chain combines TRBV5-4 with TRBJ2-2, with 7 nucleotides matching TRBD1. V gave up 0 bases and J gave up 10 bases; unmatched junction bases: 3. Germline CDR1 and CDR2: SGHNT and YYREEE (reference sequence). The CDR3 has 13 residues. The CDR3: CASSLDDRVELFF. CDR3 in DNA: TGTGCCAGCAGCTTGGATGACAGGGTGGAGCTGTTTTTT.

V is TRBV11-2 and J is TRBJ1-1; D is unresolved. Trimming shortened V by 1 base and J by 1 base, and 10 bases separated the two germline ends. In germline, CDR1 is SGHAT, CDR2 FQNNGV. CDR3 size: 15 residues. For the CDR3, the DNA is TGTGCCAGCAGCTTAGGTACAGTCACGAACACTGAAGCTTTCTTT. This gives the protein CASSLGTVTNTEAFF. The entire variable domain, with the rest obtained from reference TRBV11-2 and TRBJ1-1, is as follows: EAGVAQSPRYKIIEKRQSVAFWCNPISGHATLYWYQQILGQGPKLLIQFQNNGVVDDSQLPKDRFSAERLKGVDSTLKIQPAKLEDSAVYLCASSLGTVTNTEAFFGQGTRLTVV.

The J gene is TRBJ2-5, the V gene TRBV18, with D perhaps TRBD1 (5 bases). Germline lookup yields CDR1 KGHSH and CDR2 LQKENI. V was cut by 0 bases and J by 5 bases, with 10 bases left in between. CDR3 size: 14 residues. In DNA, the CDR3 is TGTGCCAGCTCACCACCGTCAGGGTTTGAGACCCAGTACTTC. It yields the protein CASSPPSGFETQYF.

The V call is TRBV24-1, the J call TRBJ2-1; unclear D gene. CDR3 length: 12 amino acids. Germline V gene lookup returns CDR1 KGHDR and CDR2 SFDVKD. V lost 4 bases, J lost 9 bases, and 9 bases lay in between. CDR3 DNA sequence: TGTGCCACCAGTGACCCCTCGGTTGAGCAGTTCTTC. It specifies CATSDPSVEQFF.